This is a list of T cell receptor beta chains from one sample in a study of neurological immune-mediated disorders. TCRdb reprocessed the 5' RACE reads with MiXCR, giving one entry per CDR3 protein. The profile shows more than 55,000 distinct CDR3 sequences, more than 20% of them singletons. Sequencing was carried out using PBMCs. Receptors were obtained from a man aged 55 to 70 with HTLV-1-associated myelopathy (HAM/TSP). The CDR3 runs from the conserved cysteine through the conserved F or W. The order of the fields is clone size, V gene, J gene, D gene, CDR3 DNA, CDR3 protein. The D gene is left open where the match is weak. Clone size, where shown, is once, few, many, or a class for clones that have expanded.

abundance: many
v_gene: TRBV24-1
j_gene: TRBJ2-1
d_gene: TRBD2
CDR3nt: TGTGCCACCAGTGATATGAGCGGGAGTAGGCTGAATGAGCAGTTCTTC
CDR3aa: CATSDMSGSRLNEQFF

abundance: many
v_gene: TRBV5-1
j_gene: TRBJ2-3
d_gene: TRBD2
CDR3nt: TGCGCCAGCAGCTACGGACTAGAGACAGATACGCAGTATTTT
CDR3aa: CASSYGLETDTQYF

abundance: few
v_gene: TRBV19
j_gene: TRBJ2-3
d_gene: TRBD1
CDR3nt: TGTGCCAGTAGTGAGAGGGGGCGATCAGATACGCAGTATTTT
CDR3aa: CASSERGRSDTQYF

abundance: .
v_gene: TRBV19
j_gene: TRBJ1-1
d_gene: .
CDR3nt: TGTGCCAGTAGTAGCGGGCGGTACACTGAAGCTTTCTTT
CDR3aa: CASSSGRYTEAFF

abundance: .
v_gene: TRBV29-1
j_gene: TRBJ2-5
d_gene: .
CDR3nt: TGCACACGATTAGCGGCGGAGACCCAGTACTTC
CDR3aa: CTRLAAETQYF

abundance: many
v_gene: TRBV10-1
j_gene: TRBJ2-7
d_gene: .
CDR3nt: TGCGCCAGCAGTCGGGGTCTCGGAGAGCAGTACTTC
CDR3aa: CASSRGLGEQYF

abundance: .
v_gene: TRBV7-9
j_gene: TRBJ2-1
d_gene: .
CDR3nt: TGTGCCAGCAGCTTAGAGGGACGGGAGCAGTTCTTC
CDR3aa: CASSLEGREQFF

abundance: many
v_gene: TRBV5-1
j_gene: TRBJ1-1
d_gene: .
CDR3nt: TGCGCCAGCAGCTTGACAGGGTCGAGCACTGAAGCTTTCTTT
CDR3aa: CASSLTGSSTEAFF

abundance: many
v_gene: TRBV5-1
j_gene: TRBJ2-7
d_gene: .
CDR3nt: TGCGCCAGCAGCCAAGGGGCCGGCTACGAGCAGTACTTC
CDR3aa: CASSQGAGYEQYF

abundance: .
v_gene: TRBV18
j_gene: TRBJ1-1
d_gene: TRBD1
CDR3nt: TGTGCCAGCTCACCAGGACAGGGGAGAACTGAAGCTTTCTTT
CDR3aa: CASSPGQGRTEAFF

abundance: many
v_gene: TRBV6-6
j_gene: TRBJ2-3
d_gene: .
CDR3nt: TGTGCCAGCAGGGGCGGTGGTGCGCTCGGCACAGATACGCAGTATTTT
CDR3aa: CASRGGGALGTDTQYF

abundance: many
v_gene: TRBV4-1
j_gene: TRBJ1-4
d_gene: .
CDR3nt: TGCGCCAGCAGCCAAGGGCAGGACAGACGCAATGAAAAACTGTTTTTT
CDR3aa: CASSQGQDRRNEKLFF

abundance: many
v_gene: TRBV9
j_gene: TRBJ2-5
d_gene: TRBD2
CDR3nt: TGTGCCAGCAGCGTAGGGGCGGGAGATCGCGAGACCCAGTACTTC
CDR3aa: CASSVGAGDRETQYF

abundance: medium-sized
v_gene: TRBV29-1
j_gene: TRBJ1-2
d_gene: TRBD1
CDR3nt: TGCAGCGTTGGACAGGGAACCAGCTATGGCTACACCTTC
CDR3aa: CSVGQGTSYGYTF

abundance: .
v_gene: TRBV7-2
j_gene: TRBJ1-1
d_gene: .
CDR3nt: TGTGCCAGCAGCTTAGCCACAGAAGGAAGAGCTTTCTTT
CDR3aa: CASSLATEGRAFF

abundance: many
v_gene: TRBV15
j_gene: TRBJ2-2
d_gene: TRBD2
CDR3nt: TGTGCCACCAGCAGAGTCACTAGCGGGAGGACCGGGGAGCTGTTTTTT
CDR3aa: CATSRVTSGRTGELFF

abundance: many
v_gene: TRBV10-3
j_gene: TRBJ1-1
d_gene: .
CDR3nt: TGTGCCATCAGTAAGGGGGAGGGCACTGAAGCTTTCTTT
CDR3aa: CAISKGEGTEAFF

abundance: many
v_gene: TRBV20-1
j_gene: TRBJ2-3
d_gene: .
CDR3nt: TGCAGTGCTAGAACCGGGACCCAAACCCGCACAGATACGCAGTATTTT
CDR3aa: CSARTGTQTRTDTQYF

abundance: many
v_gene: TRBV5-1
j_gene: TRBJ2-1
d_gene: .
CDR3nt: TGCGCCAGCAGCTTGGATGCTAGAAATGAGCAGTTCTTC
CDR3aa: CASSLDARNEQFF

abundance: .
v_gene: TRBV7-8
j_gene: TRBJ2-5
d_gene: .
CDR3nt: TGTGCCAGCAGCTTAGCGGGACATCTCCCTAATTCGGAGACCCAGTACTTC
CDR3aa: CASSLAGHLPNSETQYF

abundance: .
v_gene: TRBV6-1
j_gene: TRBJ2-6
d_gene: TRBD1
CDR3nt: TGTGCCAGCACGGGACAGGGAGCCGGGGCCAACGTCCTGACTTTC
CDR3aa: CASTGQGAGANVLTF

abundance: many
v_gene: TRBV4-1
j_gene: TRBJ1-1
d_gene: .
CDR3nt: TGCGCCAGCAGCCAAGATTCGTTAGCGGTTGAAGCTTTCTTT
CDR3aa: CASSQDSLAVEAFF

abundance: once
v_gene: TRBV5-1
j_gene: TRBJ2-1
d_gene: TRBD2
CDR3nt: TGCGCCAGCAGCTTTAGACTAGCCTTCGGGTTAGGCTCCTACAATGATCAGTTCTTC
CDR3aa: CASSFRLAFGLGSYNDQFF

abundance: .
v_gene: TRBV27
j_gene: TRBJ2-7
d_gene: TRBD2
CDR3nt: TGTGCCAGCAGTTTGCGGGAGGGCTCCTACGAGCAGTACTTC
CDR3aa: CASSLREGSYEQYF

abundance: many
v_gene: TRBV7-9
j_gene: TRBJ2-5
d_gene: .
CDR3nt: TGTGCCAGCAGCTTTCATATTGAGACCCAGTACTTC
CDR3aa: CASSFHIETQYF

abundance: .
v_gene: TRBV28
j_gene: TRBJ2-7
d_gene: .
CDR3nt: TGTGCCAGCAGTACTTACGAGCAGTACTTC
CDR3aa: CASSTYEQYF

abundance: .
v_gene: TRBV20-1
j_gene: TRBJ2-3
d_gene: .
CDR3nt: TGCAGTGCCTCAATGAGGGCGGCTGGCACAGATACGCAGTATTTT
CDR3aa: CSASMRAAGTDTQYF

abundance: .
v_gene: TRBV3-1
j_gene: TRBJ1-1
d_gene: .
CDR3nt: TGTGCCAGCAGCCAAGGCGGTAAAGCGGGGGAAGCTTTCTTT
CDR3aa: CASSQGGKAGEAFF

abundance: .
v_gene: TRBV7-2
j_gene: TRBJ2-3
d_gene: .
CDR3nt: TGTGCCAGCAGCTTAGCGACGGGGAGCACAGATACGCAGTATTTT
CDR3aa: CASSLATGSTDTQYF

abundance: .
v_gene: TRBV4-2
j_gene: TRBJ2-5
d_gene: .
CDR3nt: TGTGCCAGCAGCCAAGATCTTGACAGCCCGCAAGAGACCCAGTACTTC
CDR3aa: CASSQDLDSPQETQYF

abundance: many
v_gene: TRBV5-1
j_gene: TRBJ1-1
d_gene: .
CDR3nt: TGCGCCAGCAGCTTGGAACAGAACACGAACACTGAAGCTTTCTTT
CDR3aa: CASSLEQNTNTEAFF

abundance: many
v_gene: TRBV12-3/TRBV12-4
j_gene: TRBJ1-5
d_gene: TRBD1
CDR3nt: TGTGCCAGCAGTTTCTGGGCACAGGGGAATCAGCCCCAGCATTTT
CDR3aa: CASSFWAQGNQPQHF

abundance: many
v_gene: TRBV28
j_gene: TRBJ2-1
d_gene: .
CDR3nt: TGTGCCAGCAGTTTTGTGACAGCGAATTACAATGAGCAGTTCTTC
CDR3aa: CASSFVTANYNEQFF

abundance: many
v_gene: TRBV28
j_gene: TRBJ2-5
d_gene: TRBD2
CDR3nt: TGTGCCAGCAGTCCGATAACTAGCGGGCCACTCCAAGAGACCCAGTACTTC
CDR3aa: CASSPITSGPLQETQYF

abundance: medium-sized
v_gene: TRBV27
j_gene: TRBJ2-7
d_gene: .
CDR3nt: TGTGCCAGCAGTTTATCCTGGATGCGGACACCCTACGAGCAGTACTTC
CDR3aa: CASSLSWMRTPYEQYF

abundance: many
v_gene: TRBV7-2
j_gene: TRBJ2-1
d_gene: .
CDR3nt: TGTGCCAGCAGCTTAGCCGAGGAGAGCGGCAGTTTCTTC
CDR3aa: CASSLAEESGSFF

abundance: .
v_gene: TRBV20-1
j_gene: TRBJ1-1
d_gene: .
CDR3nt: TGCAGTGCTAGAGCGGGGACAAAGAACACTGAAGCTTTCTTT
CDR3aa: CSARAGTKNTEAFF

abundance: many
v_gene: TRBV6-5
j_gene: TRBJ1-5
d_gene: .
CDR3nt: TGTGCCAGCAGGGAAATGGGGATCAGGGACTGGGGCAATCAGCCCCAGCATTTT
CDR3aa: CASREMGIRDWGNQPQHF

abundance: many
v_gene: TRBV5-6
j_gene: TRBJ2-1
d_gene: .
CDR3nt: TGTGCCAGCAGCTTGGATTGGGGGCACTCCTACAATGAGCAGTTCTTC
CDR3aa: CASSLDWGHSYNEQFF

abundance: many
v_gene: TRBV10-2
j_gene: TRBJ2-3
d_gene: TRBD2
CDR3nt: TGCGCCAGCAGTGTCGGACTAGCGGGGCTCATCACAGATACGCAGTATTTT
CDR3aa: CASSVGLAGLITDTQYF

abundance: many
v_gene: TRBV5-1
j_gene: TRBJ2-3
d_gene: TRBD2
CDR3nt: TGCGCCAGCAGCCGAGCGGGAGTGACCACAGATACGCAGTATTTT
CDR3aa: CASSRAGVTTDTQYF

abundance: few
v_gene: TRBV7-2
j_gene: TRBJ2-1
d_gene: .
CDR3nt: TGTGCCAGCAGCCTCGACAGAGACAATGAGCAGTTCTTC
CDR3aa: CASSLDRDNEQFF

abundance: many
v_gene: TRBV10-3
j_gene: TRBJ2-1
d_gene: TRBD1
CDR3nt: TGTGCCATCAGTCAAGAGACAGGGGCGTACAATGAGCAGTTCTTC
CDR3aa: CAISQETGAYNEQFF

abundance: many
v_gene: TRBV2
j_gene: TRBJ1-1
d_gene: .
CDR3nt: TGTGCCAGCAGACCCCAGGACACTGAAGCTTTCTTT
CDR3aa: CASRPQDTEAFF

abundance: few
v_gene: TRBV4-3
j_gene: TRBJ2-2
d_gene: TRBD1
CDR3nt: TGCGCCAGCAGCCAAGATCTACAGGGGTTGACCGGGGAGCTGTTTTTT
CDR3aa: CASSQDLQGLTGELFF

abundance: many
v_gene: TRBV6-1
j_gene: TRBJ1-1
d_gene: .
CDR3nt: TGTGCCAGCACGGGCCGTCGGGACACTGAAGCTTTCTTT
CDR3aa: CASTGRRDTEAFF

abundance: many
v_gene: TRBV20-1
j_gene: TRBJ2-2
d_gene: .
CDR3nt: TGCAGTGCTAGTCCCCCAGCGCCCGGGGAGCTGTTTTTT
CDR3aa: CSASPPAPGELFF

abundance: .
v_gene: TRBV24-1
j_gene: TRBJ1-2
d_gene: .
CDR3nt: TGTGCCACCGGTTGCTATGGCTACACCTTC
CDR3aa: CATGCYGYTF

abundance: many
v_gene: TRBV5-1
j_gene: TRBJ1-2
d_gene: .
CDR3nt: TGCGCCAGCAGCTTGACAGGGCCTTTCTATGGCTACACCTTC
CDR3aa: CASSLTGPFYGYTF

abundance: many
v_gene: TRBV29-1
j_gene: TRBJ2-1
d_gene: .
CDR3nt: TGCAGCCTCAAAGGGGGGCACTATGAGCAGTTCTTC
CDR3aa: CSLKGGHYEQFF